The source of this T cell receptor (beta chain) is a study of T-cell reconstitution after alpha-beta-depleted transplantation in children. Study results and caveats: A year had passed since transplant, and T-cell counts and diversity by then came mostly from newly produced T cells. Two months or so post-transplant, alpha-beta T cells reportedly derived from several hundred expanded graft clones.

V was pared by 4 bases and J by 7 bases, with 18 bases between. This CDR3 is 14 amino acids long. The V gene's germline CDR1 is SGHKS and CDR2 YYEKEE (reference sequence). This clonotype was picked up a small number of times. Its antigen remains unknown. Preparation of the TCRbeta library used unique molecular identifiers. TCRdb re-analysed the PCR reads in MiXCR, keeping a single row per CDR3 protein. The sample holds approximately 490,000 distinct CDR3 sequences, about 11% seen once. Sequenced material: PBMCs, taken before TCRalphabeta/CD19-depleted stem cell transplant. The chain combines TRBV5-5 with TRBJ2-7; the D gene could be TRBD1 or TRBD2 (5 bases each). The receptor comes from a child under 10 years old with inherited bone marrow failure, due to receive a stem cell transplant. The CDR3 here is CASSPGPSGGEQYF. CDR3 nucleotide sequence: TGTGCCAGCAGCCCGGGACCCTCCGGCGGGGAGCAGTACTTC. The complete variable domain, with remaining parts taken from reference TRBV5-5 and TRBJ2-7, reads DAGVTQSPTHLIKTRGQQVTLRCSPISGHKSVSWYQQVLGQGPQFIFQYYEKEERGRGNFPDRFSARQFPNYSSELNVNALLLGDSALYLCASSPGPSGGEQYFGPGTRLTVT.